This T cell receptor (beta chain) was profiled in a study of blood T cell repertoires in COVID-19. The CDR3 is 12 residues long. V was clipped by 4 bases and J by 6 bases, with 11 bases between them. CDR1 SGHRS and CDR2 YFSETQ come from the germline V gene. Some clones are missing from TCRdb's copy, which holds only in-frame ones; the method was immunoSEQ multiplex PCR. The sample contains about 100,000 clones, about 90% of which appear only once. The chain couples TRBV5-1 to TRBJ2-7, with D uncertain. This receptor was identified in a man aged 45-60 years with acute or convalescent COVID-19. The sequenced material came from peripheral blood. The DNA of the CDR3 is TGCGCCAGCAGCGAAACCACGGGCGAGCAGTACTTC. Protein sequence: CASSETTGEQYF.